This TCR beta chain was captured in a study of T-cell reconstitution after alpha-beta-depleted transplantation in children. There are 13 residues in the CDR3. V lost 4 bases and J lost 1, with 8 bases in between. Germline CDR1 and CDR2: MNHEY and SVGAGI. At least ten counts were recorded for this clonotype. As it was prepared, the TCRbeta library received unique molecular identifiers. TCRdb used MiXCR to reprocess the PCR reads, holding one entry per CDR3 protein. The table has around 100,000 distinct CDR3 sequences, around 7.8% seen once. The V call is TRBV6-5, the J call TRBJ2-7, with a possible D match to TRBD1 (5 bases). The source was PBMCs, collected before TCRalphabeta/CD19-depleted stem cell transplant. The sequence was obtained from a boy between 2 and 15 years old with acute lymphoblastic leukemia, due to receive a stem cell transplant. Written as DNA, the CDR3 is TGTGCCAGCAGTTGGACATTTTCCTACGAGCAGTACTTC. This gives the protein CASSWTFSYEQYF.